The rows below give T cell receptor beta chains drawn from one sample of a study of shared clonotypes between healthy human individuals. Clones were sequenced by immunoSEQ multiplex PCR, and TCRdb holds only the in-frame ones, with some missing. Among about 730,000 clones listed, roughly 72% were seen once. Sequenced: memory CD4+ T cells sorted from blood. These receptors came from a woman aged 30 to 39 in good health. CDR3s include the opening cysteine and the closing phenylalanine or tryptophan. The D gene is left open where the match is weak. Some rows mark clone size as missing; the rest say once, few, many or name a class of expanded clone.

V	J	D	size	CDR3	DNA
TRBV11-3	TRBJ2-7	NA	NA	CASSFSAIGKQYF	TGTGCCAGCAGCTTTTCCGCGATTGGGAAGCAGTACTTC
TRBV2	TRBJ1-2	NA	NA	CASSEQGVGGYTF	TGTGCCAGCAGTGAACAGGGTGTGGGGGGCTACACCTTC
TRBV11-2	TRBJ1-1	NA	NA	CASSLVPANTEAFF	TGTGCCAGCAGCTTAGTCCCCGCGAACACTGAAGCTTTCTTT
TRBV25-1	TRBJ1-5	NA	NA	CASSESGGTGNQPQHF	TGTGCCAGCAGTGAATCGGGGGGAACGGGCAATCAGCCCCAGCATTTT
TRBV7-5	TRBJ1-5	NA	NA	CVRSLVCTELNQPQHF	TGTGTCAGAAGCTTAGTTTGTACCGAACTCAATCAGCCCCAGCATTTT
TRBV27	TRBJ1-2	TRBD1	NA	CASSRTGGLNYGYTF	TGTGCCAGCAGTAGGACAGGGGGACTAAACTATGGCTACACCTTC
TRBV5-6	TRBJ1-1	NA	NA	CASSVLGHRLNTEAFF	TGTGCCAGCAGCGTACTCGGACACCGACTAAACACTGAAGCTTTCTTT
TRBV11-2	TRBJ1-2	NA	NA	CASSSRRGSLLDGYTF	TGTGCCAGCAGCAGCCGACGGGGGTCTCTGTTGGACGGCTACACCTTC
TRBV18	TRBJ1-1	NA	NA	CASSPTNTEAFF	TGTGCCAGCTCACCGACGAACACTGAAGCTTTCTTT
TRBV5-1	TRBJ1-2	TRBD1	NA	CASSLDRGGTRRNTF	TGCGCCAGCAGCTTAGACAGGGGAGGGACGCGGAGGAACACCTTC
TRBV28	TRBJ1-1	NA	NA	CAGSDGGGPEAFF	TGTGCCGGATCTGACGGGGGGGGCCCTGAAGCTTTCTTT
TRBV28	TRBJ1-2	NA	few	CASSFRPYRRPSSYGYTF	TGTGCCAGCAGTTTTCGCCCCTACAGGAGGCCCAGCTCCTATGGCTACACCTTC
TRBV6-4	TRBJ2-4	TRBD2	NA	CASQRERKNIQYF	TGTGCCAGCCAGCGGGAGAGGAAAAACATTCAGTACTTC
TRBV6-5	TRBJ2-7	NA	few	CASARDFSSYEQYF	TGTGCCAGCGCCCGGGACTTCAGCTCCTACGAGCAGTACTTC
TRBV7-8	TRBJ1-2	NA	NA	CASSLRQEINYGYTF	TGTGCCAGCAGCTTACGCCAGGAAATTAACTATGGCTACACCTTC
TRBV28	TRBJ1-1	NA	NA	CASSLRLGGGDPEAFF	TGTGCCAGCAGTCTCAGGCTGGGGGGGGGTGACCCTGAAGCTTTCTTT
TRBV5-1	TRBJ2-3	TRBD1	few	CASSNRGSTDTQYF	TGCGCCAGCAGCAACAGGGGGAGTACAGATACGCAGTATTTT
TRBV7-2	TRBJ1-5	NA	NA	CASSLFVGGNQPQHF	TGTGCCAGCAGCTTATTTGTAGGGGGCAATCAGCCCCAGCATTTT
TRBV18	TRBJ2-3	TRBD1	NA	CASSPDRAIDTQYF	TGTGCCAGCTCACCGGACAGGGCGATAGATACGCAGTATTTT
TRBV18	TRBJ2-7	NA	NA	CASSSGQPYEQYF	TGTGCCAGCTCAAGTGGACAGCCCTACGAGCAGTACTTC
TRBV7-8	TRBJ2-7	NA	once	CASSRQSRGDYEQYF	TGTGCCAGCAGCCGACAAAGTCGGGGTGATTACGAGCAGTACTTC